These T cell receptor beta chains were read from a single sample in a study of identifying expanded T cells in peripheral blood. The assay was immunoSEQ multiplex PCR, and TCRdb's table has in-frame clones only and misses some. Of roughly 100,000 clones in the sample, 88% were seen once. The sequenced material came from blood. The origin of the receptors is a person between 18 and 69 years old in good health. CDR3s include the opening cysteine and the closing phenylalanine or tryptophan. D genes are given only for firm matches. Size tells how often a clone was seen (once, few, many) or the class of an expanded clone, and some rows leave it out.

cdr3_length,d_call,j_call,v_call,clone_size,cdr3_nt,cdr3_aa
15,-,TRBJ2-3,TRBV6-5,once,TGTGCCAGCAGTCAGGGGGGGGCCGACACAGATACGCAGTATTTT,CASSQGGADTDTQYF
14,-,TRBJ2-2,TRBV28,-,TGTGCCAGCAGTTTAAGGACGGAGACCGGGGAGCTGTTTTTT,CASSLRTETGELFF
14,-,TRBJ2-2,TRBV9,-,TGTGCCAGCAGCTCGAGGACCGACACCGGGGAGCTGTTTTTT,CASSSRTDTGELFF
16,TRBD2,TRBJ2-3,TRBV5-1,-,TGCGCCAGCAGCAACTCCGAGCGGGGCCGCACAGATACGCAGTATTTT,CASSNSERGRTDTQYF
13,-,TRBJ2-3,TRBV5-4,-,TGTGCCAGCAGCTACAGGTCCACAGATACGCAGTATTTT,CASSYRSTDTQYF
20,TRBD2,TRBJ2-1,TRBV7-3,-,TGTGCCAGCAGCTTAAACTCCGCTAGCGGGGGCCTGAGCTCCTACAATGAGCAGTTCTTC,CASSLNSASGGLSSYNEQFF
10,-,TRBJ2-5,TRBV5-3,once,TGTGCCAGAAGCTTGGGGACCCAGTACTTC,CARSLGTQYF
15,-,TRBJ1-6,TRBV5-1,-,TGCGCCAGCAGCTTGGAGGGTATGAATAATTCACCCCTCCACTTT,CASSLEGMNNSPLHF
14,-,TRBJ1-1,TRBV9,-,TGTGCCAGCAGCGTCGGACCCGGGGGCACTGAAGCTTTCTTT,CASSVGPGGTEAFF
13,-,TRBJ1-1,TRBV5-6,-,TGTGCCAGCAGCCAGGGGAGGGGAACTGAAGCTTTCTTT,CASSQGRGTEAFF
14,-,TRBJ1-1,TRBV5-5,once,TGTGCCAGCAGCTTCTCGGTCAGGGACACTGAAGCTTTCTTT,CASSFSVRDTEAFF
15,-,TRBJ2-3,TRBV5-1,-,TGCGCCAGCAGTCCCGGGCCGCTGATCACAGATACGCAGTATTTT,CASSPGPLITDTQYF
15,-,TRBJ1-3,TRBV7-8,-,TGTGCCAGCAGCTCGATCAGGGACTCTGGAAACACCATATATTTT,CASSSIRDSGNTIYF
13,TRBD1,TRBJ1-5,TRBV2,few,TGTGCCAGCAACGGACAGGGGGATCAGCCCCAGCATTTT,CASNGQGDQPQHF
16,-,TRBJ2-7,TRBV6-6,-,TGTGCCAGCAGTTACGTTTCAGGGGTCTTGAACTACGAGCAGTACTTC,CASSYVSGVLNYEQYF
14,TRBD2,TRBJ2-1,TRBV5-1,once,TGCGCCAGCAGCTTGTCTCTAGCGGGGGGGCAAGAGTTCTTC,CASSLSLAGGQEFF
11,-,TRBJ2-7,TRBV7-9,-,TGTGCCAGCAGCTTAGGGCCCGGGCAGTACTTC,CASSLGPGQYF
17,TRBD2,TRBJ2-3,TRBV4-2,medium-sized,TGTGCCAGCAGCCAAGAAGAGGGCGGGGGGGCCACAGATACGCAGTATTTT,CASSQEEGGGATDTQYF
13,-,TRBJ2-7,TRBV7-2,once,TGTGCCAGCAGCTTAAACAGGCTACGGGAGCAGTACTTC,CASSLNRLREQYF
13,-,TRBJ1-2,TRBV4-2,-,TGTGCCAGCAGCCAAGACAGGGGAAATGGCTACACCTTC,CASSQDRGNGYTF
13,-,TRBJ2-1,TRBV9,once,TGTGCCAGCAGCGTAGGGGGAGTCAATGAGCAGTTCTTC,CASSVGGVNEQFF
16,TRBD1,TRBJ2-2,TRBV5-1,-,TGCGCCAGCAGCCCAGGAGGACAGGGGGCGGTCGGGGAGCTGTTTTTT,CASSPGGQGAVGELFF
19,TRBD1,TRBJ2-6,TRBV7-8,-,TGTGCCAGCAGCCGGACCGGGACAGGGACGTTTGATGGGGCCAACGTCCTGACTTTC,CASSRTGTGTFDGANVLTF
18,-,TRBJ1-2,TRBV5-1,-,TGCGCCAGCAGCTTCTCACCGTTAGGGGCAGGGGATCTCTATGGCTACACCTTC,CASSFSPLGAGDLYGYTF
18,-,TRBJ2-4,TRBV15,-,TGTGCCACCAGCATTAATCTGGGACGGGAAATAGCCAAAAACATTCAGTACTTC,CATSINLGREIAKNIQYF
11,-,TRBJ2-7,TRBV30,-,TGTGCCTGCGCGGGTGGCTACGAGCAGTACTTC,CACAGGYEQYF
13,-,TRBJ1-1,TRBV12-5,-,TGTGCTAGTGGTTTGGGGGGAAACACTGAAGCTTTCTTT,CASGLGGNTEAFF
16,-,TRBJ1-3,TRBV5-1,many,TGCGCCAGCAGCTTCAGCGGCAGCTTCTCTGGAAACACCATATATTTT,CASSFSGSFSGNTIYF
16,-,TRBJ2-2,TRBV15,-,TGTGCCACCAGCAGAGATGGGGGGCTGAGTGCTGGGGAGCTGTTTTTT,CATSRDGGLSAGELFF
15,-,TRBJ1-6,TRBV9,-,TGTGCCAGCAGCGTAGGGGGCAGGGGAAATTCACCCCTCCACTTT,CASSVGGRGNSPLHF
13,TRBD1,TRBJ2-1,TRBV29-1,-,TGCAGCGTTCCGGGACAGGGAGGTGGGGAACTGTTCTTC,CSVPGQGGGELFF
13,-,TRBJ2-1,TRBV5-6,-,TGTGCCAGCGTGCGGGACAGATACAATGAGCAGTTCTTC,CASVRDRYNEQFF
14,TRBD1,TRBJ2-5,TRBV5-1,-,TGCGCCAGCAGCTTGGGACAGGGACAAGAGACCCAGTACTTC,CASSLGQGQETQYF
14,TRBD1,TRBJ2-5,TRBV7-9,-,TGTGCCAGCAGCATACAGGGGGTAGAAGAGACCCAGTACTTC,CASSIQGVEETQYF
15,TRBD1,TRBJ2-7,TRBV15,-,TGTGCCACCAGCAGAGGCGGGACAGGGATCCACGAGCAGTACTTC,CATSRGGTGIHEQYF
17,TRBD2,TRBJ2-1,TRBV28,-,TGTGCCAGCACCCCCCCCCTAGCGGCCCACTCCTACAATGAGCAGTTCTTC,CASTPPLAAHSYNEQFF
17,TRBD2,TRBJ2-2,TRBV5-1,-,TGCGCCAGCAGCACAGGACTAGCGAGGAGATACACCGGGGAGCTGTTTTTT,CASSTGLARRYTGELFF
13,-,TRBJ1-1,TRBV6-5,once,TGTGCCAGCCGGGGGATCGTGAACACTGAAGCTTTCTTT,CASRGIVNTEAFF
15,TRBD2,TRBJ2-3,TRBV9,once,TGTGCCAGCAGCGTAGCAGGGACTAGGGCAGATACGCAGTATTTT,CASSVAGTRADTQYF
11,-,TRBJ1-1,TRBV7-9,-,TGTGCCAGCAGCCCGAGCACTGAAGCTTTCTTT,CASSPSTEAFF
15,TRBD2,TRBJ2-3,TRBV10-1,-,TGCGCCAGCAGTGCCCTAGCGGGAGTCACAGATACGCAGTATTTT,CASSALAGVTDTQYF
11,-,TRBJ2-1,TRBV25-1,-,TGTGCCAGCAGTGGCTACAATGAGCAGTTCTTC,CASSGYNEQFF
16,-,TRBJ2-5,TRBV9,-,TGTGCCAGCAGCCCAGCGCCGGGACGACCTCAAGAGACCCAGTACTTC,CASSPAPGRPQETQYF
16,-,TRBJ2-2,TRBV10-3,few,TGTGCCACAAAAACTGGGGGGTCAATTGACACCGGGGAGCTGTTTTTT,CATKTGGSIDTGELFF
14,-,TRBJ2-3,TRBV6-4,-,TGTGCCAGCAGTGAAGGGGAAGAAACAGATACGCAGTATTTT,CASSEGEETDTQYF
15,-,TRBJ2-7,TRBV5-5,-,TGTGCCAGCAGTCCTCAACCAGGGGACCGCTACGAGCAGTACTTC,CASSPQPGDRYEQYF
14,-,TRBJ2-3,TRBV30,-,TGTGCCTTTCAAATCGGGCTCAGCACAGATACGCAGTATTTT,CAFQIGLSTDTQYF
14,TRBD1,TRBJ1-2,TRBV30,-,TGTGCCTGGAGTGTCGAGGGGGCGGCGGGTGGCTACACCTTC,CAWSVEGAAGGYTF
13,-,TRBJ2-2,TRBV7-9,-,TGTGCCAGCAGGCGGGGTGGCACCGGGGAGCTGTTTTTT,CASRRGGTGELFF
17,TRBD1,TRBJ2-5,TRBV9,-,TGTGCCAGCAGCGCGACAGGGGGCCTTGGGGCCCAAGAGACCCAGTACTTC,CASSATGGLGAQETQYF
16,TRBD2,TRBJ2-1,TRBV11-2,-,TGTGCCAGCAGGCGTCCGGGACTAGCGGTTTACAATGAGCAGTTCTTC,CASRRPGLAVYNEQFF